The TCR beta chain described here comes from a study of Graves' ophthalmopathy and Graves' hyperthyroidism. Study-wide results and limits: Blood samples also showed most expanded thyroid clonotypes exceeding 0.001 frequency. The 13-signature model separated ophthalmopathy from stable hyperthyroidism at 85% to 90% sensitivity and about 80% specificity.

The CDR3 sequence is 17 residues long. Germline CDR1 is LGHDT and CDR2 is YNNKEL (reference sequence). RNA transcripts were the source from which TCR beta CDR3 regions were amplified. The workflow started with a first-round RT-PCR run with HTBI primers and then moved on to a second-round multiplex PCR. MiXCR was run by TCRdb on the multiplex PCR reads, yielding one entry per CDR3 protein. The sample lists 500,000 to 700,000 distinct CDR3 sequences; approximately 35% were seen once. Concerning this clonotype itself: Its antigen remains unknown. A single base separates this from a much larger clone, so it may be a read error.

Sequenced: peripheral blood or thyroid tissue (not recorded which). The sequence came from an adult man with Graves' hyperthyroidism. The chain is built from TRBV3-1 and TRBJ1-5; 9 bases match TRBD1. CDR3 DNA sequence: TGTGCCGGCAGCCAAGAAAGGGGACAGGGTCGCGATCAGCCCCAGCATTTT. Encoded protein: CAGSQERGQGRDQPQHF. Filled out from reference TRBV3-1 and TRBJ1-5, the complete variable domain reads DTAVSQTPKYLVTQMGNDKSIKCEQNLGHDTMYWYKQDSKKFLKIMFSYNNKELIINETVPNRFSPKSPDKAHLNLHINSLELGDSAVYFCAGSQERGQGRDQPQHFGDGTRLSIL.